This TCR beta chain comes out of a study of CD8 T cell repertoires and HIV-1 epitope variants. The CDR3 sequence is 15 residues long. The V end was cut by 1 base, the J end by 4 bases, with 11 bases between. From germline, CDR1 is SGHTA and CDR2 FQGNSA. A word on this clone: Its target is not known.

Sequencing was performed with immunoSEQ multiplex PCR; in TCRdb, only in-frame clones are kept and a portion is missing. The sample has under 2,500 clones, approximately 76% seen once; the top ten hold around 43%. The clonotype originates from a male donor with HIV. Sequencing was done on a sample of cultured CD8+ T cells derived from PBMCs. This sequence joins TRBV7-2 and TRBJ1-5; no definite D call. CDR3 in amino acids: CASSLDVFVNQPQHF. In nucleotides, the CDR3 is TGTGCCAGCAGCTTAGACGTCTTTGTGAATCAGCCCCAGCATTTT.